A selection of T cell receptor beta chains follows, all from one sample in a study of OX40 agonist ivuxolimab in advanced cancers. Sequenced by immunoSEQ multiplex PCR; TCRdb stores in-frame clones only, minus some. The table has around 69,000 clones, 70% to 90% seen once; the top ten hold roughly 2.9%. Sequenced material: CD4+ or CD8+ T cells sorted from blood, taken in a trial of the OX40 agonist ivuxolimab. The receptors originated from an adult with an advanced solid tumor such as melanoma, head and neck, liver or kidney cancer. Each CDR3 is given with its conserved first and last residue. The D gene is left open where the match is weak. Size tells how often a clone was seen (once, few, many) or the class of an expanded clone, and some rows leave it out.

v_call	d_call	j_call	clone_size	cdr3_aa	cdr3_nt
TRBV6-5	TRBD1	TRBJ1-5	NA	CASSTDRERGPQHF	TGTGCCAGCAGTACAGACAGGGAGCGAGGGCCCCAGCATTTT
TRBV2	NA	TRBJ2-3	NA	CASSVGASSTDTQYF	TGTGCCAGCAGTGTCGGGGCCAGTAGCACAGATACGCAGTATTTT
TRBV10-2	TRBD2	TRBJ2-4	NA	CASRRGGQIDKNIQYF	TGCGCCAGCAGGCGGGGGGGCCAGATTGACAAAAACATTCAGTACTTC
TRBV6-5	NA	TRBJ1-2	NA	CASSYMGRSPYGYTF	TGTGCCAGCAGTTACATGGGCCGCTCACCTTATGGCTACACCTTC
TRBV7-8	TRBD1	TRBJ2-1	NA	CASSPSGTGRVNEQFF	TGTGCCAGCAGCCCCTCCGGGACAGGGCGGGTCAATGAGCAGTTCTTC
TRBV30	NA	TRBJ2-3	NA	CAWTRGGGYADTQYF	TGTGCCTGGACCCGAGGCGGTGGTTATGCAGATACGCAGTATTTT
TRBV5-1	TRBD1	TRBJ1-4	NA	CASSPWGDRANEKLFF	TGCGCCAGCAGCCCCTGGGGGGACAGGGCGAATGAAAAACTGTTTTTT
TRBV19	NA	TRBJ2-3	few	CASSTTSTDTQYF	TGTGCCAGTAGTACGACTAGCACAGATACGCAGTATTTT
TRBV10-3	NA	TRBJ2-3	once	CAITDTDTQYF	TGTGCCATCACGGACACAGATACGCAGTATTTT
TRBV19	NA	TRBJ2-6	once	CASSNTGGSGANVLTF	TGTGCCAGTAGTAACACAGGCGGCTCTGGGGCCAACGTCCTGACTTTC
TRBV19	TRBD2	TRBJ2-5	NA	CASSTPGGQETQYF	TGTGCCAGTAGTACCCCGGGGGGCCAAGAGACCCAGTACTTC
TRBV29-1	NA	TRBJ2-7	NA	CSAYLGGSEQYF	TGCAGCGCCTACTTGGGGGGCAGCGAGCAGTACTTC
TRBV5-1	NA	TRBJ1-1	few	CASSPEAMSTEAFF	TGCGCCAGCAGCCCGGAGGCAATGAGCACTGAAGCTTTCTTT
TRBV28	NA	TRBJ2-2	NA	CASSSPGWAGTSGELFF	TGTGCCAGCAGTTCCCCCGGTTGGGCGGGAACCTCCGGGGAGCTGTTTTTT
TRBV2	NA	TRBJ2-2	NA	CAILGSTGNTGELFF	TGTGCCATCCTGGGGTCAACAGGGAACACCGGGGAGCTGTTTTTT
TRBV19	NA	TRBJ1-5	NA	CASSISRSRYSNQPQHF	TGTGCCAGTAGTATCTCCAGGTCTCGTTATAGCAATCAGCCCCAGCATTTT
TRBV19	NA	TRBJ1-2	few	CASSSWQGDYGYTF	TGTGCCAGTAGTAGTTGGCAGGGAGACTATGGCTACACCTTC
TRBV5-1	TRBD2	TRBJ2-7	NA	CASSSPGSLGGEQYF	TGCGCCAGCAGCTCCCCTGGCTCTTTGGGGGGGGAGCAGTACTTC
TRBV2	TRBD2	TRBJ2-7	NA	CASSGASGIGEQYF	TGTGCCAGCAGTGGGGCTAGCGGGATTGGCGAGCAGTACTTC
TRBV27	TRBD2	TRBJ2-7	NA	CASSPFPSVAGPQEQYF	TGTGCCAGCAGTCCATTTCCAAGCGTAGCGGGACCTCAGGAGCAGTACTTC
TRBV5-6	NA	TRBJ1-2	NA	CASSPGRSGYTF	TGTGCCAGCAGCCCCGGCCGCTCTGGCTACACCTTC
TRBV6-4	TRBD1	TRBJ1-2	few	CASSETGEGGYTF	TGTGCCAGCAGTGAGACAGGGGAAGGGGGCTACACCTTC
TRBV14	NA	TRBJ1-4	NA	CASSQGSSNVHEKLFF	TGTGCCAGCAGCCAAGGCTCTTCAAACGTGCATGAAAAACTGTTTTTT
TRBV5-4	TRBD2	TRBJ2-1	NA	CASSWTSGTDEQFF	TGTGCCAGCAGCTGGACTAGCGGGACCGATGAGCAGTTCTTC
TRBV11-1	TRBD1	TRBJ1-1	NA	CASSFTGANTEAFF	TGTGCCAGCAGCTTTACAGGGGCCAACACTGAAGCTTTCTTT
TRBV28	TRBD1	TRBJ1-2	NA	CASSVPGTGGNYGYTF	TGTGCCAGCAGTGTCCCAGGGACAGGGGGGAACTATGGCTACACCTTC
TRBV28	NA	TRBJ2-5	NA	CASGQGRETQYF	TGTGCCAGCGGGCAGGGCAGAGAGACCCAGTACTTC
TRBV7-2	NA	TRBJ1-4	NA	CASSSNPGEKLFF	TGTGCCAGCAGCTCGAACCCGGGCGAAAAACTGTTTTTT
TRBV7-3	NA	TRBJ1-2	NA	CASSLNHMQNGYTF	TGTGCCAGCAGCTTAAATCATATGCAGAATGGCTACACCTTC
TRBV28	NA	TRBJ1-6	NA	CAIMGGSHNSPLHF	TGTGCCATCATGGGGGGCAGTCATAATTCACCCCTCCACTTT
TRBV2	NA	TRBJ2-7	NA	CASSGPLRQELSYEQYF	TGTGCCAGCAGCGGTCCCCTAAGACAGGAACTCTCCTACGAGCAGTACTTC
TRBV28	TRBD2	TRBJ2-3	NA	CASSYLWTLAGGSTDTQYF	TGTGCCAGCAGCTATCTTTGGACCCTAGCGGGGGGAAGCACAGATACGCAGTATTTT
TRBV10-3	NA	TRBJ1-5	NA	CAISSGQTNQPQHF	TGTGCCATCAGTTCAGGACAGACCAATCAGCCCCAGCATTTT
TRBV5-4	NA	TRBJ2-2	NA	CASSLGGNTGELFF	TGTGCCAGCAGCTTGGGGGGGAACACCGGGGAGCTGTTTTTT
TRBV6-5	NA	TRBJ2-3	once	CASSRGPGDTQYF	TGTGCCAGCAGTCGAGGGCCCGGGGATACGCAGTATTTT
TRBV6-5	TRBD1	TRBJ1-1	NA	CASSFPQGANTEAFF	TGTGCCAGCAGTTTCCCACAGGGGGCTAACACTGAAGCTTTCTTT
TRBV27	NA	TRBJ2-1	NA	CASSLGAEINEQFF	TGTGCCAGCAGTTTGGGGGCAGAGATCAATGAGCAGTTCTTC
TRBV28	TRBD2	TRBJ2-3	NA	CASSLPGLAGRTDTQYF	TGTGCCAGCAGTCTTCCGGGACTAGCGGGCCGCACAGATACGCAGTATTTT
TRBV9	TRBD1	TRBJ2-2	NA	CASNLFGQGNTGELFF	TGTGCCAGCAATCTTTTCGGACAGGGGAACACCGGGGAGCTGTTTTTT
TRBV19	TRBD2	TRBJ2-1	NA	CASSIEGTSGRPEQFF	TGTGCCAGTAGTATAGAAGGGACTAGCGGGCGGCCGGAGCAGTTCTTC
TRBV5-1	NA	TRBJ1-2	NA	CASSTNPRTAPYGYTF	TGCGCCAGCAGTACAAACCCTAGGACAGCGCCCTATGGCTACACCTTC
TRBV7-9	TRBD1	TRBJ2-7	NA	CASSPLDRRTEQYF	TGTGCCAGCAGCCCCCTGGACAGGAGGACCGAGCAGTACTTC
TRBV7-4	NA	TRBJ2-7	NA	CASRDGGRAGDHYEQYF	TGTGCCAGCAGGGATGGGGGCAGGGCCGGGGACCACTACGAGCAGTACTTC
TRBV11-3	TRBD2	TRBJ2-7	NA	CASSPRTSGAYEQYF	TGTGCCAGCAGCCCTAGGACTAGCGGGGCCTACGAGCAGTACTTC
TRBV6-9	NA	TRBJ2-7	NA	CASTRANSYEQYF	TGTGCCAGCACCAGAGCGAACTCCTACGAGCAGTACTTC
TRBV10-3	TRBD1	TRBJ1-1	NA	CAIREGQGTTEAFF	TGTGCCATCAGGGAGGGACAGGGCACCACTGAAGCTTTCTTT
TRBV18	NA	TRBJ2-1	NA	CASSPPPFRVRNSNEQFF	TGTGCCAGCTCACCACCACCGTTCAGGGTGAGGAATAGCAATGAGCAGTTCTTC
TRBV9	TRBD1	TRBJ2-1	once	CASSVAGGGAGQGTYNEQFF	TGTGCCAGCAGCGTAGCTGGTGGGGGGGCGGGACAGGGGACCTACAATGAGCAGTTCTTC
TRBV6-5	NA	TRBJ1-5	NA	CASKDGPYSNQPQHF	TGTGCCAGCAAGGACGGTCCTTATAGCAATCAGCCCCAGCATTTT
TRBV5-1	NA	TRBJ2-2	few	CASSPGLNTGELFF	TGCGCCAGCAGCCCGGGACTGAACACCGGGGAGCTGTTTTTT
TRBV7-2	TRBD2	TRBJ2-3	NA	CASSSRLAGVTDTQYF	TGTGCCAGCAGCTCTCGACTAGCGGGAGTAACAGATACGCAGTATTTT
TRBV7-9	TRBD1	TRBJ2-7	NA	CASSLGQVDRDDEQYF	TGTGCCAGCAGCTTAGGCCAAGTTGACAGGGATGACGAGCAGTACTTC
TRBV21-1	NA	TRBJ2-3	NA	CASSDRVLSTDTQYF	TGTGCCAGCAGCGACAGGGTGTTGAGCACAGATACGCAGTATTTT
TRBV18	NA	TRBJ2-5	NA	CASSPGGETQYF	TGTGCCAGCTCACCGGGGGGAGAGACCCAGTACTTC
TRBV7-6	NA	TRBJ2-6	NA	CASSLGRSSGANVLTF	TGTGCCAGCAGCTTAGGGCGGAGCTCTGGGGCCAACGTCCTGACTTTC
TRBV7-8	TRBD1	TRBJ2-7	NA	CASSLPPQGAGEQYF	TGTGCCAGCAGCTTGCCCCCACAGGGGGCCGGCGAGCAGTACTTC
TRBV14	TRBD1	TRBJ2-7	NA	CASSQGFGTASYEQYF	TGTGCCAGCAGCCAAGGATTCGGGACAGCATCCTACGAGCAGTACTTC
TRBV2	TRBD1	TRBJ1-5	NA	CASSVKQGSNQPQHF	TGTGCCAGCAGTGTCAAACAGGGGAGCAATCAGCCCCAGCATTTT
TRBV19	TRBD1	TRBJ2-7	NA	CASAGTGTYEQYF	TGTGCCAGTGCCGGGACAGGGACCTACGAGCAGTACTTC